This is a list of T cell receptor beta chains from one sample in a study of blood T cell repertoires in COVID-19. Only in-frame clones appear in the TCRdb table, and some are missing; sequencing was by immunoSEQ multiplex PCR. Counted here are about 210,000 clones, approximately 80% occurring once; the ten biggest clones make up around 9%. Sequencing input: PBMCs or T cells enriched from blood (not recorded which). The source is a man aged 35-49 years who had recovered from COVID-19. Both conserved end residues are part of each CDR3. A D gene is named only where the DNA matches it firmly. Expanded clones are given a class, and other clones once, few, many or no size at all.

abundance	v_gene	d_gene	j_gene	CDR3nt	CDR3aa
.	TRBV28	TRBD1	TRBJ2-5	TGTGCCAGCAGTTCAGGGGGCAGGGAGACCCAGTACTTC	CASSSGGRETQYF
.	TRBV18	.	TRBJ2-7	TGTGCCAGCTCACTGCAGGTAGACTCCTACGAGCAGTACTTC	CASSLQVDSYEQYF
.	TRBV18	.	TRBJ1-2	TGTGCCAGCTCACCAGTCCAGGACAGCTATGGCTACACCTTC	CASSPVQDSYGYTF
.	TRBV19	TRBD2	TRBJ2-1	TGTGCCAGTAAATCTAGCGGGCCCTACAATGAGCAGTTCTTC	CASKSSGPYNEQFF
few	TRBV4-1	.	TRBJ1-4	TGCGCCAGCAGCCGAGTCGAGGGTGGGGATGCAACTAATGAAAAACTGTTTTTT	CASSRVEGGDATNEKLFF
.	TRBV6-5	.	TRBJ1-2	TGTGCCAGCAGTTACGGTCCAGGGAGGATCGATGGCTACACCTTC	CASSYGPGRIDGYTF
.	TRBV20-1	.	TRBJ2-7	TGCAGTGCGGTCGGCGGGTCCGAGCAGTACTTC	CSAVGGSEQYF
.	TRBV13	.	TRBJ2-2	TGTGCCAGCAGCTTACAGGGGCCGAACACCGGGGAGCTGTTTTTT	CASSLQGPNTGELFF
.	TRBV18	TRBD2	TRBJ2-1	TGTGCCAGCTCATCCCTAGCGGGAGTTATCGGCCACAATGAGCAGTTCTTC	CASSSLAGVIGHNEQFF
.	TRBV7-2	.	TRBJ1-1	TGTGCCAGCAGCCAATCCACTCCGATTTTGAGCACTGAAGCTTTCTTT	CASSQSTPILSTEAFF
.	TRBV10-2	TRBD2	TRBJ2-2	TGCGCCAGCAGCCCTACACGACTAGCGGTGAACACCGGGGAGCTGTTTTTT	CASSPTRLAVNTGELFF
.	TRBV19	TRBD1	TRBJ1-1	TGTGCCAGTAGGCCTTCACGGACAGGGCGGAGCACTGAAGCTTTCTTT	CASRPSRTGRSTEAFF
once	TRBV3-1/TRBV3-2	.	TRBJ2-7	TGTGCCAGCAGCAACACCTACGAGCAGTACTTC	CASSNTYEQYF
.	TRBV4-1	.	TRBJ2-5	TGCGCCAGCAGCCTGTCGACTAGTATGGAGACCCAGTACTTC	CASSLSTSMETQYF
.	TRBV4-1	TRBD1	TRBJ1-3	TGCGCCAGCAGCCAAGATATTCGGACAGGGCTCTCTGGAAACACCATATATTTT	CASSQDIRTGLSGNTIYF
.	TRBV4-1	TRBD1	TRBJ2-5	TGCGCCAGCAGCCTCTGGACAGGGGGAGAGACCCAGTACTTC	CASSLWTGGETQYF
.	TRBV3-1/TRBV3-2	.	TRBJ1-1	TGTGCCAGCAGCAATCACGCAGACTACAACACTGAAGCTTTCTTT	CASSNHADYNTEAFF
.	TRBV7-2	.	TRBJ1-5	TGTGCCAGCAGCGGGGAGGGGCTCCGTCAGCCCCAGCATTTT	CASSGEGLRQPQHF
.	TRBV5-1	TRBD2	TRBJ2-1	TGCGCCAGCAGCACGCTATTAGCGGGAGGTCTCAATGAGCAGTTCTTC	CASSTLLAGGLNEQFF
few	TRBV7-9	.	TRBJ2-7	TGTGCCAGCAGCCTGGAGTACTACGAGCAGTACTTC	CASSLEYYEQYF
once	TRBV11-2	.	TRBJ2-3	TGTGCCAGCTGGGCGGGGCTACACACAGATACGCAGTATTTT	CASWAGLHTDTQYF
.	TRBV19	TRBD1	TRBJ1-2	TGTGGAAGTCGGAGGGACAGGGGAAACTATGGCTACACCTTC	CGSRRDRGNYGYTF
.	TRBV25-1	TRBD1	TRBJ1-2	TGTGCCAGCAGTGACGAGGGGGCGCGGGGCTACACCTTC	CASSDEGARGYTF
.	TRBV5-5	.	TRBJ1-2	TGTGCCAGCAGCTTCGACACGGCTTCCGGCTACACCTTC	CASSFDTASGYTF
.	TRBV5-1	.	TRBJ2-2	TGCGCCAGCAGCTTGTCTGCGGGACCGAACACCGGGGAGCTGTTTTTT	CASSLSAGPNTGELFF
once	TRBV6-5	TRBD1	TRBJ2-1	TGTGCCAGCAGTCCAGACAGGGGCCCCTACAATGAGCAGTTCTTC	CASSPDRGPYNEQFF
.	TRBV7-3	.	TRBJ1-1	TGTGCCAGCAGCTTAAAGACAGTAGGGAACACTGAAGCTTTCTTT	CASSLKTVGNTEAFF
.	TRBV14	.	TRBJ1-1	TGTGCCAGCAGCCCATCTCGAGGCACTGAAGCTTTCTTT	CASSPSRGTEAFF